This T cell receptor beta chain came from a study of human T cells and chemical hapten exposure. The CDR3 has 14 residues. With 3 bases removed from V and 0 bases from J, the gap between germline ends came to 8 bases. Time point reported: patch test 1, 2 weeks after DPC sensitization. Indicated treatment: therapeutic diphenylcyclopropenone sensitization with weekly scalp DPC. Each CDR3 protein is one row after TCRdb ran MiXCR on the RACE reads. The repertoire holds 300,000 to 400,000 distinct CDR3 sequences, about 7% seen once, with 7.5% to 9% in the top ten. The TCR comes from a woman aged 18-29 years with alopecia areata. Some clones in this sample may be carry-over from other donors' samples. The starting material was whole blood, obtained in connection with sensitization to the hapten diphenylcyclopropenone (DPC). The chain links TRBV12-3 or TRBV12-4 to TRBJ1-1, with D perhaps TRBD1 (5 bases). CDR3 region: CASSLWGMNTEAFF. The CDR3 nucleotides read TGTGCCAGCAGTTTGTGGGGCATGAACACTGAAGCTTTCTTT.